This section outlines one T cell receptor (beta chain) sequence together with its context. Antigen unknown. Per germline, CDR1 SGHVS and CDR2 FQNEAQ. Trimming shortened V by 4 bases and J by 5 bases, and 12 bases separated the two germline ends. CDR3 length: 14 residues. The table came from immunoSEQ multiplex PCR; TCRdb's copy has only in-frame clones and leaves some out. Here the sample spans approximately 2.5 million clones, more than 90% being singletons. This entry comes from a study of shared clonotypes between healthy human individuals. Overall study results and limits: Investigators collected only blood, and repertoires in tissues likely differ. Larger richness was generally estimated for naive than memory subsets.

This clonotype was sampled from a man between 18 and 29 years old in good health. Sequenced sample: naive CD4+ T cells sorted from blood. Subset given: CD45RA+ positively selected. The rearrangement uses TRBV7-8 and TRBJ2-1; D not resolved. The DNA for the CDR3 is TGTGCCAGCAGCTCACAGCCTGGGGACAATGAGCAGTTCTTC. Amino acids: CASSSQPGDNEQFF.